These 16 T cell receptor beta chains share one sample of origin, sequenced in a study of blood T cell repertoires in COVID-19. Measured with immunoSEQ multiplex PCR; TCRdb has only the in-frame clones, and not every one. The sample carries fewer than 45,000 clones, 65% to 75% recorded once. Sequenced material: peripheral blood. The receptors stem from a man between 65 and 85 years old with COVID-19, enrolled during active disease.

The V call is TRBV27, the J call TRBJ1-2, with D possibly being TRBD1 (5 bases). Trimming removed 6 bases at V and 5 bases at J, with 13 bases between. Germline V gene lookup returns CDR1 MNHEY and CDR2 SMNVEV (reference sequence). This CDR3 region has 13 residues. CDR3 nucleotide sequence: TGTGCCAGCAGCTACGGGGGGGAATATGGCTACACCTTC. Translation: CASSYGGEYGYTF.

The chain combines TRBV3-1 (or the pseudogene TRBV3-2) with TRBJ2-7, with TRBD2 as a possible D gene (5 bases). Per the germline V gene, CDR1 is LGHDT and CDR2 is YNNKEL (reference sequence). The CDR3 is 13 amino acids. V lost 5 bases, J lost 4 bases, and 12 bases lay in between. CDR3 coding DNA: TGTGCCAGCAGCGGAGGACTCAAATACGAGCAGTACTTC. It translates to CASSGGLKYEQYF.

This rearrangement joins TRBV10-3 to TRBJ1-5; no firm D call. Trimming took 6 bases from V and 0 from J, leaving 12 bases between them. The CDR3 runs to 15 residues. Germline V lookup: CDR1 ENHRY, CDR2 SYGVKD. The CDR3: CAISTDGNSNQPQHF. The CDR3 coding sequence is TGTGCCATCAGCACGGACGGGAATAGCAATCAGCCCCAGCATTTT.

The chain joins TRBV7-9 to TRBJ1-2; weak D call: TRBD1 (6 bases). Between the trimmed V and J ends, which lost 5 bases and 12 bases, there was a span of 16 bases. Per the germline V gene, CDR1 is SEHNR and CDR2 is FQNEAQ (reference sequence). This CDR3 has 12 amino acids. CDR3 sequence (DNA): TGTGCCAGCAGCCAAGATGCGGGGGCGAACACCTTC. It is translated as CASSQDAGANTF.

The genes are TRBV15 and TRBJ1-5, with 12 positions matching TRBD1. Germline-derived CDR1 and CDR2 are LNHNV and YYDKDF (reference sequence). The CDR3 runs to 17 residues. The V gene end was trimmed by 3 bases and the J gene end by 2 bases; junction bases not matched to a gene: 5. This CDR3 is CATSRGQGAVGNQPQHF. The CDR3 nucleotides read TGTGCCACCAGCAGGGGACAGGGGGCGGTTGGCAATCAGCCCCAGCATTTT.

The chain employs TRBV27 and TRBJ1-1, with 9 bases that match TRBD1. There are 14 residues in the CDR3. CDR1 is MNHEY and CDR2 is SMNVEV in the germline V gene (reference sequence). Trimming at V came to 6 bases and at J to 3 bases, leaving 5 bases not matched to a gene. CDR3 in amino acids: CASRGDRGDTEAFF. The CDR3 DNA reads TGTGCCAGCAGGGGTGACAGGGGGGACACTGAAGCTTTCTTT.

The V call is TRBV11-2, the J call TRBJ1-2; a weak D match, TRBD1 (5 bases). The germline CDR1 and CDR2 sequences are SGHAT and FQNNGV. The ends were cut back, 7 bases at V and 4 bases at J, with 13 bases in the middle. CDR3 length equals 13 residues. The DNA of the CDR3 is TGTGCCAGCACAATCGGGGGTGGCTATGGCTACACCTTC. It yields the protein CASTIGGGYGYTF.

CDR3 amino acids: CASSLFPHEQYF. DNA of the CDR3: TGTGCCAGCAGCTTGTTCCCTCACGAGCAGTACTTC. This chain uses TRBV7-9 with TRBJ2-7; D gene uncertain. CDR3 length: 12 residues. Germline CDR1 is SEHNR and CDR2 is FQNEAQ (reference sequence). Trimming removed 3 bases from V and 5 bases from J, with 8 bases in between.

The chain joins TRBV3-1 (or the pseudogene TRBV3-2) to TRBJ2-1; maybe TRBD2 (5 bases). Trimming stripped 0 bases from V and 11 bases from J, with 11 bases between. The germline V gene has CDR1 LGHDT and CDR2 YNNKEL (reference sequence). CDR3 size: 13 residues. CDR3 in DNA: TGTGCCAGCAGCCAAGATCTCGGGATAAAGCAGTTCTTC. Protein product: CASSQDLGIKQFF.

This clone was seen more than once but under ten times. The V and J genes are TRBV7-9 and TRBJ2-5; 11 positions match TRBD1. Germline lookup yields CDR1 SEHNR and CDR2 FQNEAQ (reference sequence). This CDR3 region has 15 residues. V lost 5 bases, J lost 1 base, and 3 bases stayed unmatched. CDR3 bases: TGTGCCAGCAGCCCGGGGACAGGGGGCCAAGAGACCCAGTACTTC. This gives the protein CASSPGTGGQETQYF.

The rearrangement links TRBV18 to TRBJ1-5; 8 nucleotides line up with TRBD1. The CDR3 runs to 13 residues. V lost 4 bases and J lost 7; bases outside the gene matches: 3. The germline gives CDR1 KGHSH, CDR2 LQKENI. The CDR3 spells CASSQDREQPQHF. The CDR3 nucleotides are TGTGCCAGCTCACAGGACAGGGAGCAGCCCCAGCATTTT.

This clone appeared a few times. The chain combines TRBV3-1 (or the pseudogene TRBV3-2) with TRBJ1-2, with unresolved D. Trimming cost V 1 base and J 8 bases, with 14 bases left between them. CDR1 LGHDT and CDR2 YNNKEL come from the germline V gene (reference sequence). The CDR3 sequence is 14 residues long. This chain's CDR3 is CASSQVGEGGGYTF. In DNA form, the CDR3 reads TGTGCCAGCAGCCAAGTTGGAGAGGGCGGCGGCTACACCTTC.

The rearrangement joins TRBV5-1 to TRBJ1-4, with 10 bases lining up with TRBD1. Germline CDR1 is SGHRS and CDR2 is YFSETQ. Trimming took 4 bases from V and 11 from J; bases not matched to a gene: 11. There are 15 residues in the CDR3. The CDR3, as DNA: TGCGCCAGCAGCCTGAGGGGACAGGGGCTTAGGAAACTGTTTTTT. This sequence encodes CASSLRGQGLRKLFF.

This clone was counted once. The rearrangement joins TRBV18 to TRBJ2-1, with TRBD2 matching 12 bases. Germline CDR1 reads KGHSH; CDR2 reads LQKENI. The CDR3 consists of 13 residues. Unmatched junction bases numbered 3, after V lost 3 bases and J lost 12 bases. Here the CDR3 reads CASSPSSGGGQFF. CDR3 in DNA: TGTGCCAGCTCACCCTCTAGCGGGGGGGGGCAGTTCTTC.

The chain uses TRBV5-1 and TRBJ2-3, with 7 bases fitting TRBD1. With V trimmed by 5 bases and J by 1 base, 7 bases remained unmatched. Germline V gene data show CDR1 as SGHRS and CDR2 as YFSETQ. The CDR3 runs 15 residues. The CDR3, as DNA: TGCGCCAGCAGTCCGGGTGGGACAGGCACAGATACGCAGTATTTT. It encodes CASSPGGTGTDTQYF.

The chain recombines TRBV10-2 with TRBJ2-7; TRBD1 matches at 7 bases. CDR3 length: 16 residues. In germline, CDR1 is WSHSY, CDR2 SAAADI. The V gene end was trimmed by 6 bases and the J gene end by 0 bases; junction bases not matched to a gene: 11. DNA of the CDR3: TGCGCCAGCAGGAATACGGGACAGAAGAACTCCTACGAGCAGTACTTC. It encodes CASRNTGQKNSYEQYF.